The T cell receptor delta chain under discussion was sequenced for a study of gamma delta lymphoproliferative disorders and STAT genes (dated by TCRdb to the late 2010s). Study-wide context: The LymphoTrack Dx TCRG Assay was used to build gamma-chain libraries from a minimum of 50 ng of genomic DNA. Two gamma-chain samples and all delta-chain samples were sequenced twice to confirm results. Because no corresponding Invivoscribe delta assay was available, delta-chain libraries were prepared according to the standard operating procedure of the EuroClonality-NGS working group. The study profiled TCR gamma and delta CDR3 repertoires by deep sequencing in Tgammadelta lymphoproliferative disease patients and healthy controls, within a larger immunophenotypic and STAT-mutation study.

Both library methods used multiplex PCR with primers targeting conserved V and J regions of the TCR genes. After purification and pooling, the amplicons were sequenced on an Illumina MiSeq platform. On the study's bioinformatics: V(D)J alignment, clonotype assembly and translation were done with MiXCR, while functionality assessment and CDR3 repertoire analyses were done with VDJtools. The IMGT definition of CDR3 was applied, and only productive sequences using functional genes were analyzed, with ORF genes and pseudogenes left out. A custom Python script was used to look across all patients and controls for identical amino acid CDR3s belonging to major clonotypes, meaning those with a frequency of >=5%. A one-sided non-parametric Wilcoxon test was used to compare clonotype frequencies between patients and controls. TCRdb called clones anew from the public reads via CATT; matching DNA rows were later pooled. TCRdb assigned the V and J calls; the authors' analysis was not used. In this sample the table shows fewer than 3,500 delta-chain clones, more than 0.95% of which occur a single time. About 20% of the sample belongs to the ten largest clones.

The full study reports these points: Control T cells likely spanned varied maturation stages, while leukemic cells were skewed toward terminal effectors, potentially limiting patient-control comparisons. Almost every major gamma and delta clonotype in patients was public, meaning shared with at least one healthy donor, and only two gamma clonotypes were private to disease. When whole repertoires were clustered, gamma repertoires from patients formed a group apart from those of healthy controls, but delta repertoires showed no separation between the groups. The authors noted that NGS specificity may be reduced at low frequencies, so the public or private nature of leukemic clones needs confirmation.

For both patients and controls, peripheral blood mononuclear cells were isolated, and the genomic DNA from these cells was used for TCR sequencing. The control group consisted of about 23 healthy adult blood donors (median age roughly 67 years; 12 males and roughly eleven females) who were matched to the patients for age and sex. This clone was detected a few times. Its antigen specificity is not known. This DNA translates differently at residue 8 from the TCRdb protein, which is that of a much larger clone; a read error is likely, and the protein shown is the DNA's own translation. The clonotype comes from a human donor in good health. The sequenced sample was blood.

This receptor has the CDR3 CACDTLGSSSWDTRQMFF. In nucleotides, the sequence is TGTGCCTGTGACACCCTTGGGAGCAGCTCCTGGGACACCCGACAGATGTTTTTC. The chain is encoded by TRDV2 joined to TRDJ3, with the D gene uncertain. CDR1 and CDR2 (GEAIGNYY, EKD) derive from the germline V gene. Measured from the cysteine to the phenylalanine, the CDR3 is 18 residues long. Left in the record is the CDR3 DNA by itself, 54 bases read in frame from the first base. V sheds 0 bases and J sheds 0 bases, leaving 11 bases between their ends.